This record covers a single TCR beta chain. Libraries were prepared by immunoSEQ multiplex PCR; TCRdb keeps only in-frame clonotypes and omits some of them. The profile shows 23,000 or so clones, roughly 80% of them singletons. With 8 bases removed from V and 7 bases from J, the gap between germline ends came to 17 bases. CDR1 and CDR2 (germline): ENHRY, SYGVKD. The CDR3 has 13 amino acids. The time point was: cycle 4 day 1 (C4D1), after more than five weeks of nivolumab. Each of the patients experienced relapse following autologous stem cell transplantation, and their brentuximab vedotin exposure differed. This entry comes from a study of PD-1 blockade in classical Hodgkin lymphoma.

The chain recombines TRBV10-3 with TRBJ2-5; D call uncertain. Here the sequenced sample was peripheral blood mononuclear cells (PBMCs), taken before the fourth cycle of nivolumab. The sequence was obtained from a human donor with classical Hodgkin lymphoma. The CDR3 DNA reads TGTGCCATCGGTTCGCTTCGGCCGGGGACCCAGTACTTC. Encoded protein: CAIGSLRPGTQYF.